The 8 T cell receptor beta chains given below trace back to one sample, sequenced in a study of blood T cell repertoires in COVID-19. Generated by immunoSEQ multiplex PCR, the TCRdb table keeps only in-frame clones and is missing some. The sample yields some 330,000 clones, nearly 90% seen once. The sequencing sample was made of peripheral blood. These receptors all come from a woman in her twenties or thirties with COVID-19, enrolled during active disease.

The V call is TRBV11-2, the J call TRBJ1-3; D unclear. Germline lookup yields CDR1 SGHAT and CDR2 FQNNGV. Trimming cost V 2 bases and J 4 bases, with 12 bases left between them. The CDR3 loop spans 15 amino acids. The CDR3 sequence is CASSLHQAAGNTIYF. The CDR3, as DNA: TGTGCCAGCAGCTTACACCAAGCCGCCGGAAACACCATATATTTT.

V and J are TRBV20-1 and TRBJ1-4; TRBD1 is a possible D gene (5 bases). Germline CDR1 DFQATT, CDR2 SNEGSKA (reference sequence). Trimming removed 5 bases at V and 10 bases at J, with 11 bases between. CDR3 length: 11 residues. This chain's CDR3 is CSARGGTKLFF. The CDR3 DNA reads as TGCAGTGCTCGCGGGGGGACAAAACTGTTTTTT.

The rearrangement links TRBV5-1 to TRBJ1-1, with 8 bases that match TRBD1. The CDR3 totals 14 residues. Germline V gene sequence: CDR1 SGHRS, CDR2 YFSETQ. Germline trimming cut 3 bases from V and 7 bases from J; bases unmatched to any gene: 8. CDR3 sequence reads: CASSSRTGTGEAFF. The CDR3 DNA follows: TGCGCCAGCAGCTCCCGGACAGGGACTGGTGAAGCTTTCTTT.

The chain is built from TRBV7-2 and TRBJ1-4; D is possibly TRBD1 (5 bases). In germline, CDR1 is SGHTA, CDR2 FQGNSA. V lost 4 bases and J 13 bases, leaving 19 bases between the germline ends. The CDR3 spans 14 residues. In DNA, the CDR3 is TGTGCCAGCAGCTCGGGGACTTTACCGCGAATACTGTTTTTT. As protein: CASSSGTLPRILFF.

V usage is TRBV9 and J usage is TRBJ2-3, with 7 positions matching TRBD1. Germline V lookup: CDR1 SGDLS, CDR2 YYNGEE. The ends lost 4 bases at V and 0 bases at J; junction bases unmatched: 5. This CDR3 spans 15 amino acids. This CDR3 is CASSTGTASTDTQYF. CDR3 nucleotides: TGTGCCAGCAGCACCGGGACAGCTAGCACAGATACGCAGTATTTT.

V and J are TRBV6-5 and TRBJ1-5; no reliable D call. The CDR3 spans 15 residues. CDR1 and CDR2 (germline): MNHEY, SVGAGI. Trimming removed 2 bases from V and 0 bases from J, with 8 bases in between. In DNA form, the CDR3 reads TGTGCCAGCAGTTACGACGGGAATAGCAATCAGCCCCAGCATTTT. Translation gives CASSYDGNSNQPQHF.

This chain joins TRBV6-1 and TRBJ2-2; 9 nucleotides line up with TRBD1. Germline CDR1 reads MNHNS; CDR2 reads SASEGT. The CDR3 totals 18 residues. V dropped 2 bases and J dropped 0; count of bases not matched to a gene: 7. The CDR3 bases are TGTGCCAGCAGTGAACCCGGACAGGGGTTCGCGAACACCGGGGAGCTGTTTTTT. Translation gives CASSEPGQGFANTGELFF.

The chain links TRBV10-3 to TRBJ2-3, with 7 bases lining up with TRBD2. This CDR3 spans 15 amino acids. Per the germline V gene, CDR1 is ENHRY and CDR2 is SYGVKD. The V gene end was trimmed by 8 bases and the J gene end by 3 bases; junction bases not matched to a gene: 11. The CDR3 DNA reads as TGTGCCATCGCAGGGTCTAGCGGTCCGACAGATACGCAGTATTTT. Amino acids: CAIAGSSGPTDTQYF.